These 25 T cell receptor beta chains came from one sample sequenced in a study of monozygotic twins with inflammatory bowel disease. TCRdb re-called the 5' RACE reads; one entry per CDR3 protein, DNA not given. This sample contains 330,000 or so distinct CDR3 sequences. Sequences were obtained from blood. These receptors originate from a human donor with ulcerative colitis or Crohn's disease, or a healthy co-twin of an affected twin (not recorded which).

The CDR3 region is CASSYLSPSEPGDFYNEQFF. The gene calls are TRBV6-2 or TRBV6-3 and TRBJ2-1; checking the TCRdb D call of TRBD1 is not possible without DNA. CDR1 is MNHEY, CDR2 SVGEGT, per germline. The CDR3 totals 20 residues.

The rearrangement links TRBV4-1 to TRBJ2-1; there is no DNA to check the TCRdb D call of TRBD1. The CDR3 is 16 residues long. Germline values: CDR1 MGHRA, CDR2 YSYEKL. The chain's CDR3 is CASSQGPGSSYNEQFF.

V is TRBV7-2 and J is TRBJ1-2. CDR1 and CDR2 (germline): SGHTA, FQGNSA. This CDR3 has 15 amino acids. The CDR3 protein is CASSLFPEINYGYTF.

The chain employs TRBV4-3 and TRBJ1-2. Looked up from germline, CDR1 is LGHNA and CDR2 is YSLEER. This CDR3 has 15 residues. CDR3 loop: CASSQEAQGVAGYTF.

The rearrangement joins TRBV12-3 or TRBV12-4 to TRBJ1-1; checking the TCRdb D call of TRBD1 is not possible without DNA. The length of the CDR3 is 15 residues. The CDR3: CASSPRGGERTEAFF.

The CDR3 protein is CSARDPGNEQFF. The chain combines TRBV20-1 with TRBJ2-1. The CDR3 length is 12 residues. In germline, CDR1 is DFQATT, CDR2 SNEGSKA (reference sequence).

V gene TRBV14 combines with J gene TRBJ2-5; TCRdb lists TRBD2, though no DNA is available to test this call. Germline V gene data show CDR1 as SGHDN and CDR2 as FVKESK. CDR3 length: 14 residues. CDR3 loop: CASSQGVRSETQYF.

This chain links TRBV28 with TRBJ2-3; lacking DNA, the TRBD1 call made by TCRdb goes unchecked. This CDR3 has 11 amino acids. Germline-derived CDR1 and CDR2 are MDHEN and SYDVKM. CDR3 residues: CASRGQALQYF.

This sequence joins TRBV7-6 and TRBJ1-4. The germline gives CDR1 SGHVS, CDR2 FNYEAQ. There are 15 residues in the CDR3. The CDR3 is CASSLVAATNEKLFF.

This chain joins TRBV12-3 or TRBV12-4 and TRBJ1-2; no DNA is available, so the TRBD1 call from TCRdb remains unchecked. The CDR3 is 16 residues long. Here the CDR3 reads CASILTQGFVQNGYTF.

CDR3: CASSQVTDSLNTEAFF. The rearrangement joins TRBV4-2 to TRBJ1-1; TCRdb selects TRBD1, and the lack of DNA leaves this call unchecked. The CDR3 is made up of 16 amino acids. Germline V gene lookup returns CDR1 LGHNA and CDR2 YNFKEQ.

This CDR3 is CASSLEEDTQYF. This chain connects TRBV7-9 to TRBJ2-3. Germline V CDR1 and CDR2: SEHNR, FQNEAQ (reference sequence). This CDR3 region has 12 residues. The full variable domain, in which reference TRBV7-9 and TRBJ2-3 provide the parts outside the CDR3, is DTGVSQNPRHKITKRGQNVTFRCDPISEHNRLYWYRQTLGQGPEFLTYFQNEAQLEKSRLLSDRFSAERPKGSFSTLEIQRTEQGDSAMYLCASSLEEDTQYFGPGTRLTVL.

The V and J genes are TRBV7-2 and TRBJ1-4; with no DNA, the TCRdb D assignment of TRBD1 cannot be verified. The V gene's germline CDR1 is SGHTA and CDR2 FQGNSA. The CDR3 has 19 amino acids. CDR3 protein: CASSLRGGGATATNEKLFF.

The V gene is TRBV2, the J gene TRBJ2-1; TCRdb indicates TRBD2, and absent DNA this call remains unverified. The CDR3 runs 14 residues. Germline V CDR1 and CDR2: SNHLY, FYNNEI. The CDR3 region is CASSELAANNEQFF.

This chain connects TRBV20-1 to TRBJ2-1; without DNA, the TCRdb call of TRBD2 cannot be checked. The CDR3 length is 14 residues. CDR1 is DFQATT, CDR2 SNEGSKA, per germline (reference sequence). CDR3 amino acids: CSASELAGGIEQFF.

The chain employs TRBV9 and TRBJ2-1. The CDR3 length is 15 residues. Germline V CDR1 and CDR2: SGDLS, YYNGEE. The CDR3 region is CASSVGSEAYNEQFF.

V is TRBV24-1 and J is TRBJ2-5; no DNA is available, so the TRBD1 call from TCRdb remains unchecked. The CDR3 extends over 15 amino acids. The germline V gene encodes CDR1 KGHDR and CDR2 SFDVKD. This CDR3 reads CATAIQGPDQETQYF.

V is TRBV5-5 and J is TRBJ1-6; TCRdb gives TRBD1 as the D gene, but with no DNA this cannot be confirmed. Germline-derived CDR1 and CDR2 are SGHKS and YYEKEE (reference sequence). The CDR3 runs to 15 residues. The CDR3 protein is CASSQGGGSNSPLHF.

The CDR3 protein is CSAGGGPYEQYF. This chain joins TRBV29-1 and TRBJ2-7; TCRdb gives TRBD2 as the D gene, but with no DNA this cannot be confirmed. From germline, CDR1 is SQVTM and CDR2 ANQGSEA. CDR3 length equals 12 residues.

The chain combines TRBV27 with TRBJ1-1; lacking DNA, the TRBD1 call made by TCRdb goes unchecked. The CDR3 covers 15 residues. Germline CDR1 is MNHEY and CDR2 is SMNVEV (reference sequence). The CDR3 loop reads CASSRPGARTTEAFF.

The chain recombines TRBV6-6 with TRBJ2-3; the D call from TCRdb, TRBD2, cannot be confirmed without DNA. The V gene's germline CDR1 is MNHNY and CDR2 SVGAGI (reference sequence). This CDR3 has 14 residues. CDR3 region: CASRILAGGDTQYF.

The V call is TRBV12-3 or TRBV12-4, the J call TRBJ2-1; absent DNA, TCRdb's TRBD2 call cannot be checked. The CDR3 is 15 residues long. This CDR3 reads CASRIRTSGNNEQFF.

The rearrangement joins TRBV12-3 or TRBV12-4 to TRBJ2-1; TCRdb calls TRBD2, which cannot be checked without DNA. The length of the CDR3 is 12 residues. The CDR3 is CASSMDWNEQFF.

This CDR3 reads CASSSSGGRGELFF. This chain links TRBV12-3 or TRBV12-4 with TRBJ2-2; no DNA is available, so the TRBD2 call from TCRdb remains unchecked. The CDR3 sequence is 14 residues long.

This chain uses TRBV29-1 with TRBJ1-1. Germline CDR1 and CDR2: SQVTM and ANQGSEA. This CDR3 comprises 14 residues. This CDR3 is CSVEVVPAYPEAFF.